This T cell receptor (beta chain) was sequenced during a study of tumor-infiltrating lymphocytes in primary liver carcinoma. Starting material of about 0.45 ug total RNA yielded TCR beta cDNA via a constant-region primer. Library construction for TCR beta comprised three nested multiplex PCR rounds performed with slightly modified ARM-PCR. The first two PCR rounds used TRBV1-TRBV30 forward primers with a C-beta reverse primer, about 10 cycles each. TCRdb itself ran the multiplex PCR reads through MiXCR, one entry per CDR3 protein. Of approximately 99,000 distinct CDR3 sequences detected, about three quarters appear once; the ten largest clones hold about 9.2%. With regard to this clonotype: The junction shows a germline mismatch at one end, possibly a read error.

From roughly 20-30 mg of unsorted bulk tissue, DNA and RNA were co-extracted together. The CDR3 is 13 residues long. Germline V gene data show CDR1 as SGHAT and CDR2 as FQNNGV. Material: liver tumor tissue from sampling region 5. This sample's subset: tumor region T5, tumor centre. The chain joins TRBV11-2 to TRBJ2-3; no firm D call. The source of this sequence is a woman aged 60 to 75 with primary liver carcinoma and hepatitis B virus infection. CDR3 nucleotide sequence: TGTGCCAGCACCCTAGATCGAGGAGATATGCAGTATTTT. Translated: CASTLDRGDMQYF.